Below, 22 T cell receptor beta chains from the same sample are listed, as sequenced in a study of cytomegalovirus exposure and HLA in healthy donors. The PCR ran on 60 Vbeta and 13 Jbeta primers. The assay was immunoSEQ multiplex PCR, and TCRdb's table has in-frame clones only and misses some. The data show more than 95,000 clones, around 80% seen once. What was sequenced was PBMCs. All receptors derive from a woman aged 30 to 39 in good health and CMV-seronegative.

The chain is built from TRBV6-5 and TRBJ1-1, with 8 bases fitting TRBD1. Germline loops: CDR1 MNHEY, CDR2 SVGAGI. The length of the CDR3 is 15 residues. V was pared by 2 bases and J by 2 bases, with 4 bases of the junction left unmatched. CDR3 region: CASSYPGQGNTEAFF. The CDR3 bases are TGTGCCAGCAGTTACCCCGGACAGGGAAACACTGAAGCTTTCTTT.

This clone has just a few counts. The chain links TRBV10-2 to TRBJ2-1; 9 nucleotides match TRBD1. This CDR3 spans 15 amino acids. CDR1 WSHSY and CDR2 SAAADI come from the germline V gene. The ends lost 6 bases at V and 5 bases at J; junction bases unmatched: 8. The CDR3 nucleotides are TGCGCCAGCAGCCCGGGGACAGGGAAACACAATGAGCAGTTCTTC. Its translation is CASSPGTGKHNEQFF.

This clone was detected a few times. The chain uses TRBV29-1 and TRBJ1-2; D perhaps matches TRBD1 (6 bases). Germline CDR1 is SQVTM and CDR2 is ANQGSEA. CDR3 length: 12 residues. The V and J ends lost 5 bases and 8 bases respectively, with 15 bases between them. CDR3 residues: CSVMRGGWGYTF. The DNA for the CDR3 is TGCAGCGTTATGAGGGGGGGCTGGGGCTACACCTTC.

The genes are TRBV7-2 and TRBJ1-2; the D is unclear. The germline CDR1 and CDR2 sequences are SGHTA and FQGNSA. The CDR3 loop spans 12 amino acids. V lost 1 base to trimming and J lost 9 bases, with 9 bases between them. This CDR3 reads CASSLDRVSYTF. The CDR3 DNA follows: TGTGCCAGCAGCTTAGACCGGGTTAGCTACACCTTC.

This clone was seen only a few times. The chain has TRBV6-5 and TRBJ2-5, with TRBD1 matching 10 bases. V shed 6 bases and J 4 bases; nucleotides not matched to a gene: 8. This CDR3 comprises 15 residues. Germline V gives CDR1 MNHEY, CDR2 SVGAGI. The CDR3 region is CASRARRTGGETQYF. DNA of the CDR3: TGTGCCAGCAGGGCCCGGAGGACAGGGGGAGAGACCCAGTACTTC.

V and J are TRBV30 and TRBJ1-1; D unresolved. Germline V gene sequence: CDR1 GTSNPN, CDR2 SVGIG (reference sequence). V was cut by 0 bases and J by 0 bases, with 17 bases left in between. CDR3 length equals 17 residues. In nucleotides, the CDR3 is TGTGCCTGGAGTGTAAGAGACACGATCTTCATGAACACTGAAGCTTTCTTT. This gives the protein CAWSVRDTIFMNTEAFF.

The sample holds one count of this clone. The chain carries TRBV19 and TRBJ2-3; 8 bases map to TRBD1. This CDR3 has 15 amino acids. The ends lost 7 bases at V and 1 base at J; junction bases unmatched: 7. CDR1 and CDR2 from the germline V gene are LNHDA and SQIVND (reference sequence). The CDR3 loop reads CASTPLGQGTDTQYF. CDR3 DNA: TGTGCCAGTACCCCCCTGGGACAGGGCACAGATACGCAGTATTTT.

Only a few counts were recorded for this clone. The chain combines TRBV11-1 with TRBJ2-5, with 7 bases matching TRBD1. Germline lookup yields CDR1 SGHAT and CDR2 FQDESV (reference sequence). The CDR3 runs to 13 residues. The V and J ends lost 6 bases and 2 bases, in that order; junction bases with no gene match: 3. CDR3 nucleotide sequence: TGTGCCAGCAGTGGACAGGATCAAGAGACCCAGTACTTC. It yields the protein CASSGQDQETQYF.

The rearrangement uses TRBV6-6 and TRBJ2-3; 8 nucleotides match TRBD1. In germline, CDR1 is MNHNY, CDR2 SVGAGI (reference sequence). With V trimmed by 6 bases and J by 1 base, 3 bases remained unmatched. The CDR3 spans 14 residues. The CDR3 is CASRAGQGTDTQYF. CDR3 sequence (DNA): TGTGCCAGCAGGGCGGGACAGGGCACAGATACGCAGTATTTT.

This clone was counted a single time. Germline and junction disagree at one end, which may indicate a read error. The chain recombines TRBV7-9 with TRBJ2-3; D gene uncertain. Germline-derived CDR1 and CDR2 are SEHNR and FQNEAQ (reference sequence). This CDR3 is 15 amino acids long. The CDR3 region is CSSSLVPYLTDTQYF. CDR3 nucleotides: TGTTCCAGCAGCTTAGTTCCGTATCTCACAGATACGCAGTATTTT.

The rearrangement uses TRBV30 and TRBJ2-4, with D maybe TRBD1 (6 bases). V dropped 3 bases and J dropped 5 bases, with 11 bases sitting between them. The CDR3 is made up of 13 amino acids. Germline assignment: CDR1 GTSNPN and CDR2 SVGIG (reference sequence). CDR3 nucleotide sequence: TGTGCCTGGAGGGGCAGGGGTCAAAACATTCAGTACTTC. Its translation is CAWRGRGQNIQYF. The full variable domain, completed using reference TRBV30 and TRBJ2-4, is SQTIHQWPATLVQPVGSPLSLECTVEGTSNPNLYWYRQAAGRGLQLLFYSVGIGQISSEVPQNLSASRPQDRQFILSSKKLLLSDSGFYLCAWRGRGQNIQYFGAGTRLSVL.

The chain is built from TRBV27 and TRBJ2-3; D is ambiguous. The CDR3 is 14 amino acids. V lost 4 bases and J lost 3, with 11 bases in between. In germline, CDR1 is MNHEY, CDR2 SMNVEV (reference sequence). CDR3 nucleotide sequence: TGTGCCAGCAGTTCCCACCGTCGGACAGATACGCAGTATTTT. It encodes CASSSHRRTDTQYF.

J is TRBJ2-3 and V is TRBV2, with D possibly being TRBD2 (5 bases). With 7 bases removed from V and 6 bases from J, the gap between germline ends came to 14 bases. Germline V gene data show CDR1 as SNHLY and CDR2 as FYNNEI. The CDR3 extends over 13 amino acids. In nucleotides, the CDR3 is TGTGCCAGCAATAAGGACTCGGCGGATACGCAGTATTTT. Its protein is CASNKDSADTQYF. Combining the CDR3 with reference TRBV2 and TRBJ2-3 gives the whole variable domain EPEVTQTPSHQVTQMGQEVILRCVPISNHLYFYWYRQILGQKVEFLVSFYNNEISEKSEIFDDQFSVERPDGSNFTLKIRSTKLEDSAMYFCASNKDSADTQYFGPGTRLTVL.

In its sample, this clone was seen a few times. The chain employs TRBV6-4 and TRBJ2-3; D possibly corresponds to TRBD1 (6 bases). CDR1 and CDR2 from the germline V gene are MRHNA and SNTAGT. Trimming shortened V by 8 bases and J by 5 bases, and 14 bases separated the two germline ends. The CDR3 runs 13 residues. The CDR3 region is CASSAGAGDTQYF. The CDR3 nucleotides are TGTGCCAGCTCCGCAGGGGCCGGAGATACGCAGTATTTT.

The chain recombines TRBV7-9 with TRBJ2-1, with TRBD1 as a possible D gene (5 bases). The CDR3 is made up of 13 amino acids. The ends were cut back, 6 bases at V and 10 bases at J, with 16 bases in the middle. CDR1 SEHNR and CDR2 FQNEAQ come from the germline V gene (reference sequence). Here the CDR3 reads CASSSLQAGEQFF. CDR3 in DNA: TGTGCCAGCAGTTCCCTTCAGGCAGGGGAGCAGTTCTTC.

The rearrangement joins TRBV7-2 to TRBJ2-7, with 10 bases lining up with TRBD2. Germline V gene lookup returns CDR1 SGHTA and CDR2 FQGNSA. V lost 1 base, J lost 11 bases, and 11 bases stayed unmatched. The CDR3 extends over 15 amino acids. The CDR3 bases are TGTGCCAGCAGCTTAGATAGCGGGAGGCCTACGGGGGAGTACTTC. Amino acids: CASSLDSGRPTGEYF.

CDR3 in amino acids: CASSLQEMNTEAFF. The CDR3 DNA sequence: TGTGCCAGCTCGCTACAGGAGATGAACACTGAAGCTTTCTTT. The chain couples TRBV18 to TRBJ1-1, with D perhaps matching TRBD1 (5 bases). Looked up from germline, CDR1 is KGHSH and CDR2 is LQKENI. This CDR3 region has 14 residues. The ends were cut back, 6 bases at V and 0 bases at J, with 11 bases in the middle.

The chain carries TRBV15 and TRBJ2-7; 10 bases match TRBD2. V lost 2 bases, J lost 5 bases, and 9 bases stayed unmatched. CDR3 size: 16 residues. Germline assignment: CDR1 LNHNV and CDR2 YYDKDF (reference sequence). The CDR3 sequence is CATSRLGLAGDNEQYF. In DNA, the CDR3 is TGTGCCACCAGCAGATTGGGGCTAGCGGGAGACAACGAGCAGTACTTC.

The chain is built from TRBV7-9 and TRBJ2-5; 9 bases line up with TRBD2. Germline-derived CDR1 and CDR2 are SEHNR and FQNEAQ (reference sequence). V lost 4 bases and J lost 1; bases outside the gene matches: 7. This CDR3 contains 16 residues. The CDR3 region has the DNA TGTGCCAGCAGCTCTCAGACTAGCGGAGCCCAAGAGACCCAGTACTTC. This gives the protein CASSSQTSGAQETQYF.

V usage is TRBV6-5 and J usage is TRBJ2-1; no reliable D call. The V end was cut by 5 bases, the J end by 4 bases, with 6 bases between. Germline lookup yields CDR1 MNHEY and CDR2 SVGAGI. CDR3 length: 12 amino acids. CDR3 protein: CASSPRYNEQFF. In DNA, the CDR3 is TGTGCCAGCAGTCCCCGTTACAATGAGCAGTTCTTC.

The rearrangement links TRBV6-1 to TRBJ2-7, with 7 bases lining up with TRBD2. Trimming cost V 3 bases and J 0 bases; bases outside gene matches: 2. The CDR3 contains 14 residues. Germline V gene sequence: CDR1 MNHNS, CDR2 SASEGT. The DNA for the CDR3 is TGTGCCAGCAGTGATTGGGGGGGCTCCTACGAGCAGTACTTC. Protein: CASSDWGGSYEQYF.

The chain's CDR3 is CASSQSEPNTEAFF. In DNA, the CDR3 is TGTGCCAGCAGCCAATCAGAGCCGAACACTGAAGCTTTCTTT. The J gene is TRBJ1-1, the V gene TRBV16; D gene unclear. The CDR3 loop spans 14 amino acids. V dropped 0 bases and J dropped 1 base, with 6 bases sitting between them. Germline CDR1 and CDR2: KGHSY and FQNENV.